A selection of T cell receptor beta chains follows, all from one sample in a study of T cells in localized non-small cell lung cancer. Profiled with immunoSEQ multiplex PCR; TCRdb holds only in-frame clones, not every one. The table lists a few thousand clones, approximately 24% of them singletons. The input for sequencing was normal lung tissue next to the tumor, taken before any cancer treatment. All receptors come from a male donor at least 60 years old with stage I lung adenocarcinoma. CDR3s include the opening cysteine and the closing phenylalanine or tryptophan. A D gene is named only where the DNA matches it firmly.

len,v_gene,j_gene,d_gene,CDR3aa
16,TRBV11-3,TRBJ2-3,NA,CASSPLGGRGIDTQYF
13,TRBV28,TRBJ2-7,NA,CASSQAHTYEQYF
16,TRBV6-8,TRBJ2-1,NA,CASNTRRSSSYNEQFF
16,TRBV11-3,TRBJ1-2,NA,CASSSLARGEPYGYTF
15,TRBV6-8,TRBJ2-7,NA,CASTPHAPRRHEQYF
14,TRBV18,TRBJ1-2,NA,CASSPMRSSEGYTF
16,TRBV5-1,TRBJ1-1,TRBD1,CASSLQTGKGNTEAFF
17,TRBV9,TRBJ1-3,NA,CASSVGLRQDSGNTIYF
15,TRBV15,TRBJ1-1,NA,CATSRDNWGPTEAFF
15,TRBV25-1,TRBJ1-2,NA,CASSDHLGVNYGYTF
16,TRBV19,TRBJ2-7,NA,CASSDGPSGRSYEQYF
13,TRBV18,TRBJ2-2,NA,CASSSSNTGDLFF
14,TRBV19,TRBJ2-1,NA,CASSLVGRGNEQFF
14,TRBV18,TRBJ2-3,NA,CASSPPTRADTQYF
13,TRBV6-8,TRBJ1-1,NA,CASSPGLNTEAFF
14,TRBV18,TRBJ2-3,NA,CASSGVGGTDTQYF
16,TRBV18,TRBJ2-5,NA,CASSPGQGHSMETQYF
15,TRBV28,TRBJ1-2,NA,CASRPSGTSNYGYTF
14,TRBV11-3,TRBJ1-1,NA,CASSLEMPNTEAFF
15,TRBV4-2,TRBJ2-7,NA,CASSQIPRSIYEQYF
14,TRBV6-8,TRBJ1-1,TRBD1,CASRSTGGIAEAFF
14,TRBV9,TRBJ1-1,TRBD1,CASSVGQGFPEAFF
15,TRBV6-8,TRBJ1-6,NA,CASSDRTASSSPLHF
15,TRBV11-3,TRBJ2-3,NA,CASSSGGAGTDTQYF
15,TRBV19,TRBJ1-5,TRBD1,CASKRDRASNQPQHF
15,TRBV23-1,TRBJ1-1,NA,CASSQGQRSNTEAFF
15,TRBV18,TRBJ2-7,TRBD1,CASSRTGTGGYEQYF
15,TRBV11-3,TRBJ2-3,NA,CASSVYFAGTDTQYF
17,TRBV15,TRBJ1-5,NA,CATSTDLGGEVNQPQHF
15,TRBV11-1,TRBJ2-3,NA,CASSLRDLSTDTQYF
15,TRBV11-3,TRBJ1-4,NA,CASSLVLGENEKLFF
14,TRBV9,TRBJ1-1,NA,CASSGRTMNTEAFF
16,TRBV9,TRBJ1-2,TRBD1,CASSVDMGGGLDGYTF